This is a list of T cell receptor beta chains from one sample in a study of T cell responses to AZD1222 COVID-19 vaccine. Profiled with immunoSEQ multiplex PCR; TCRdb holds only in-frame clones, not every one. The table has fewer than 85,000 clones, about 91% seen once. Here the sequenced sample was peripheral blood, taken on day 0 of MenACWY control vaccination. The receptors were sampled from an adult in good health. Each CDR3 is given with its conserved first and last residue. The D gene is left open where the match is weak. Where a row states a size, it is once, few, many or the class of an expanded clone; other rows omit it.

v_gene	abundance	d_gene	j_gene	CDR3nt	CDR3aa
TRBV6-5	.	.	TRBJ2-7	TGTGCCAGCAGTCGGGACTCCTACGAGCAGTACTTC	CASSRDSYEQYF
TRBV5-8	.	.	TRBJ1-2	TGTGCCAGCAGCCCGAGGACGGACTATGGCTACACCTTC	CASSPRTDYGYTF
TRBV28	.	TRBD1	TRBJ1-4	TGTGCCAGCAGTCCAGGGGGCTTTAATGAAAAACTGTTTTTT	CASSPGGFNEKLFF
TRBV11-2	.	.	TRBJ2-7	TGTGCCAGCAGCTTGGCTCGCGAGCAGTACTTC	CASSLAREQYF
TRBV9	.	TRBD2	TRBJ2-3	TGTGCCAGCAGCGGCGGGAGCATTAGCACAGATACGCAGTATTTT	CASSGGSISTDTQYF
TRBV10-3	.	.	TRBJ2-1	TGTGCCATCAGTGGGACCAGCGGAGGGCTTTACAATGAGCAGTTCTTC	CAISGTSGGLYNEQFF
TRBV9	few	.	TRBJ1-4	TGTGCCAGCAGCGTGGACCAATCGGCAACTAATGAAAAACTGTTTTTT	CASSVDQSATNEKLFF
TRBV28	.	TRBD2	TRBJ2-2	TGTGCCAGCAGTTTATTTGCTAGCGGGGGGGCCGGGGAGCTGTTTTTT	CASSLFASGGAGELFF
TRBV6-6	.	TRBD1	TRBJ1-4	TGTGCCAGCAGTCCGGGACAGGGAGGGGCTGAAAAACTGTTTTTT	CASSPGQGGAEKLFF
TRBV24-1	once	.	TRBJ2-7	TGTGCCACCAGTGGCGATTCGACCTACGAGCAGTACTTC	CATSGDSTYEQYF
TRBV5-1	once	.	TRBJ2-2	TGCGCCAGCAGCTCTCGGACTGGACGACTGATAGGGGAGCTGTTTTTT	CASSSRTGRLIGELFF
TRBV15	.	TRBD2	TRBJ2-2	TGTGCCACCAGCAGAGATCGCGGGGGTACGAACACCGGGGAGCTGTTTTTT	CATSRDRGGTNTGELFF
TRBV5-5	.	TRBD1	TRBJ1-2	TGTGCCAGCAGCAGCGGACAGGGTAACTATGGCTACACCTTC	CASSSGQGNYGYTF
TRBV19	.	.	TRBJ1-4	TGTGCCAGTAGTATTTTAGACAAGAATGAAAAACTGTTTTTT	CASSILDKNEKLFF
TRBV3-1/TRBV3-2	once	.	TRBJ1-1	TGTGCCAGCAGCCAAGTTAAGAACACTGAAGCTTTCTTT	CASSQVKNTEAFF
TRBV23-1	.	TRBD1	TRBJ2-7	TGCGCCAGCAGACAGGGGACCAAAACAACATCCTCCTACGAGCAGTACTTC	CASRQGTKTTSSYEQYF
TRBV5-8	.	TRBD1	TRBJ1-6	TGTGCCAGCAGCTTGGAGGACAGGCCGAATTCACCCCTCCACTTT	CASSLEDRPNSPLHF
TRBV29-1	.	.	TRBJ1-1	TGCAGCGCTGACAGCGCTACTGAAGCTTTCTTT	CSADSATEAFF
TRBV10-3	once	TRBD1	TRBJ2-2	TGTGCCATCAGTGACCGACAGGGGCTCGGGGAGCTGTTTTTT	CAISDRQGLGELFF
TRBV25-1	.	TRBD1	TRBJ2-7	TGTGCCAGCAGGGGGACAGGGTACGACGAGCAGTACTTC	CASRGTGYDEQYF
TRBV5-1	.	TRBD1	TRBJ2-2	TGCGCCAGCAGCTTAACAGGGGGCGTCTCGGTCGGGGAGCTGTTTTTT	CASSLTGGVSVGELFF
TRBV19	.	TRBD1	TRBJ1-2	TGTGCCAGTAGCCGTCCCGGGACAGGGGTTGGCTACACCTTC	CASSRPGTGVGYTF
TRBV7-9	.	.	TRBJ1-2	TGTGCCAGCAGCTTACAGGGCTTACTTGGCTATGGCTACACCTTC	CASSLQGLLGYGYTF
TRBV28	.	TRBD2	TRBJ2-1	TGTGCCAGCAGCTTAAGATGGACTAGTCTTTACAATGAGCAGTTCTTC	CASSLRWTSLYNEQFF
TRBV21-1	.	.	TRBJ1-5	TGTGCCAGCAGCTTCCCGGGACAGGATTATAGCAATCAGCCCCAGCATTTT	CASSFPGQDYSNQPQHF
TRBV3-1/TRBV3-2	.	.	TRBJ2-7	TGTGCCAGCAGCCAAGTTCAGGATGGTAGCATGGCGTACGAGCAGTACTTC	CASSQVQDGSMAYEQYF
TRBV28	.	.	TRBJ2-1	TGTGCCAGCAGTTTTTCCGGGATGTACAATGAGCAGTTCTTC	CASSFSGMYNEQFF
TRBV7-2	.	TRBD2	TRBJ2-7	TGTGCCAGCAGCACGAGGACTAGCGGGATCAACGAGCAGTACTTC	CASSTRTSGINEQYF
TRBV9	.	TRBD1	TRBJ1-6	TGTGCCAGCAGCGTAGCGTCGGGACAGGGAGGTTCACCCCTCCACTTT	CASSVASGQGGSPLHF
TRBV7-3	.	TRBD1	TRBJ1-6	TGTGCCAGCAGCTCAGGGACAGGGGGCACAAATTCACCCCTCCACTTT	CASSSGTGGTNSPLHF
TRBV3-1/TRBV3-2	.	TRBD2	TRBJ2-7	TGTGCCAGCAGCCTAGGGACTAGCGGGGGTTACGAGCAGTACTTC	CASSLGTSGGYEQYF
TRBV24-1	.	TRBD2	TRBJ2-3	TGTGCCACCAGTGACCGGACTAGCGGGAGTCTAACAGATACGCAGTATTTT	CATSDRTSGSLTDTQYF
TRBV6-2/TRBV6-3	.	.	TRBJ1-2	TGTGCCAGCAGTACAGATACTAACTATGGCTACACCTTC	CASSTDTNYGYTF